This T cell receptor beta chain was identified in a study of technical replicates of blood from four donors. The V gene end was trimmed by 8 bases and the J gene end by 6 bases; junction bases not matched to a gene: 7. Germline lookup yields CDR1 MNHNY and CDR2 SVGAGI (reference sequence). CDR3 length: 12 residues. Repertoires were generated with immunoSEQ multiplex PCR, while TCRdb's copy carries only in-frame clones and drops some. The sample shows around 80,000 clones, around 94% of them seen only once. The receptor was derived from a human donor in good health. The V call is TRBV6-6, the J call TRBJ2-7; 7 nucleotides line up with TRBD1. Input material: T cells isolated from PBMCs. The CDR3 sequence: CASLETGLEQYF. DNA of the CDR3: TGTGCCAGCCTCGAGACAGGGCTCGAGCAGTACTTC.